This T cell receptor beta chain comes out of a study of control samples from healthy donors and cancer patients. Here immunoSEQ multiplex PCR was the method, and the copy in TCRdb shows in-frame clones only, minus some. This table holds roughly 88,000 clones, around four fifths found once. Sequences were obtained from blood. The source of this sequence is a man aged 25-45 years in good health.

DNA for the CDR3: TGTGCCAGCTCACCACGTACGGGACGGTCGAACACCGGGGAGCTGTTTTTT. This translates into CASSPRTGRSNTGELFF. The J gene is TRBJ2-2, the V gene TRBV18, with D perhaps TRBD1 or TRBD2 (5 bases each). V gave up 1 base and J gave up 0 bases, with 12 bases separating them. This CDR3 is built from 17 residues. Germline CDR1 is KGHSH and CDR2 is LQKENI.